This is a list of T cell receptor beta chains from one sample in a study of post-analysis software for immune sequencing data. TCRdb analysed the PCR reads with MiXCR anew, one entry per CDR3 protein. The repertoire has around 160,000 distinct CDR3 sequences, 35% to 40% of them found once; the top ten carry approximately 30%. Sequencing was performed on blood, taken after autologous hematopoietic stem cell transplantation. The receptors here all came from a girl aged 5 to 17 with multiple sclerosis. Both conserved end residues are part of each CDR3. The D gene is left open where the match is weak. Expanded clones are given a class, and other clones once, few, many or no size at all.

J	V	size	D	DNA	CDR3
TRBJ1-5	TRBV19	few	.	TGTGCCAGTAGCGGGGTAGGGGCTTTGAATCAGCCCCAGCATTTT	CASSGVGALNQPQHF
TRBJ2-3	TRBV4-3	.	TRBD1	TGCGCCAGCAGCCAGGCCGGACAGGGGGCGGAAGATACGCAGTATTTT	CASSQAGQGAEDTQYF
TRBJ1-6	TRBV27	.	TRBD1	TGTGCCAGCAGTTTGAAGGGACAGGGGGTTTCACCCCTCCACTTT	CASSLKGQGVSPLHF
TRBJ1-1	TRBV5-1	.	TRBD1	TGCGCCAGCAGCTTGGATGGACAGGGGGTCACTGAAGCTTTCTTT	CASSLDGQGVTEAFF
TRBJ2-7	TRBV20-1	.	TRBD2	TGCAGTGCTACATTAGCGGGGCGGATTCCCGACTACGAGCAGTACTTC	CSATLAGRIPDYEQYF
TRBJ1-1	TRBV4-2	few	.	TGTGCCAGCAGCCAGGAGACACAGGGCAACACTGAAGCTTTCTTT	CASSQETQGNTEAFF
TRBJ2-1	TRBV7-9	.	TRBD2	TGTGCCAGCAGCTCGTTGCTAGCGGATACCTACAATGAGCAGTTCTTC	CASSSLLADTYNEQFF
TRBJ2-7	TRBV2	.	TRBD2	TGTGCCAGCACCCCAGACGGGGGGGACGAGCAGTACTTC	CASTPDGGDEQYF
TRBJ2-3	TRBV20-1	.	TRBD2	TGCAGTGCTGAGTGGGAGGGGGATACGCAGTATTTT	CSAEWEGDTQYF
TRBJ2-4	TRBV28	few	.	TGTGCCAGCAGCGCCGGAAGTCAGGGAAACATTCAGTACTTC	CASSAGSQGNIQYF
TRBJ2-5	TRBV28	few	TRBD1	TGTGCCAGCAGTCGACAGGGTGTGGAGACCCAGTACTTC	CASSRQGVETQYF
TRBJ1-2	TRBV5-5	.	TRBD1	TGTGCCAGCAGCCCGGACAGGTGGGGGTATGGCTACACCTTC	CASSPDRWGYGYTF
TRBJ1-1	TRBV28	.	.	TGTGCCACCCTAGAGGCAGGCCGTGGAGGGGGCACTGAAGCTTTCTTT	CATLEAGRGGGTEAFF
TRBJ1-2	TRBV15	.	.	TGTGCCACCAGCAGCGCAAAAGGGAGGGCGGACTATGGCTACACCTTC	CATSSAKGRADYGYTF
TRBJ1-2	TRBV25-1	.	TRBD1	TGTGCCAGCAGGGCCCCGACAGGGGATGGCTACACCTTC	CASRAPTGDGYTF
TRBJ2-3	TRBV11-2	many	TRBD1	TGTGCCAGCAGCACAGGACAGGGGAACACAGATACGCAGTATTTT	CASSTGQGNTDTQYF